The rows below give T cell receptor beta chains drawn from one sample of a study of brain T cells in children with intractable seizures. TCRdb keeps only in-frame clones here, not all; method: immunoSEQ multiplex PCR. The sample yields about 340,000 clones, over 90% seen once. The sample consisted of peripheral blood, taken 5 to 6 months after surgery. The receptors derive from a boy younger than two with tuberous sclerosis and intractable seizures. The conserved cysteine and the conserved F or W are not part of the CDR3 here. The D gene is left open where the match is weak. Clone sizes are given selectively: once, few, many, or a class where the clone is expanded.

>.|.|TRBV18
ASSPRGYFTDTQY
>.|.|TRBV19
ASRNRDDGYEQY
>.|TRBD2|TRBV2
ASSLAGGDYEQY
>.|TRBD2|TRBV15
ATSREIYGTSGRDEQF
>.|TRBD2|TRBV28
ASRKFLAGDYEQY
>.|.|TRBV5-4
ASSPDSTEAF
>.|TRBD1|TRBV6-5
ASSRDRGATYEQY
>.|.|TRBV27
ASMGGDYGYT
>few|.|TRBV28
ASSGGRPEAF
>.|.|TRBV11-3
ASSLRESGANVLT
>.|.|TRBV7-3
ASSPLAFPTYNEQF
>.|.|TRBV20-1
SATPSGPT
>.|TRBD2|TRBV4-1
ASSPLKGLAGGSPYNEQF
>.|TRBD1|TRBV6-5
ASSVSTGSYNEQF
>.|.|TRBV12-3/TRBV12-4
ASSRAYEQY
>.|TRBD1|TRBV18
ASSPILTGTGKTDTQY
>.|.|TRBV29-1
SVEDPRQAPQETQY